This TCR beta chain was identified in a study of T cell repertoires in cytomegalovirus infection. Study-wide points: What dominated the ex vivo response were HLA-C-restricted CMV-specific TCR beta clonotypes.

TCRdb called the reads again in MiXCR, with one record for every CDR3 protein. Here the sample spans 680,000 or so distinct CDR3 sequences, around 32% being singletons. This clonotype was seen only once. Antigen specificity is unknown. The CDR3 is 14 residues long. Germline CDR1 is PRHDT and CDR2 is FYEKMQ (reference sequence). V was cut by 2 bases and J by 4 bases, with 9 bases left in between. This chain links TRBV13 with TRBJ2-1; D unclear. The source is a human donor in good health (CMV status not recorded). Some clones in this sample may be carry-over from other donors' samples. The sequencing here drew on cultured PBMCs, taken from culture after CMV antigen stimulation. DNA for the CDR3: TGTGCCAGCAGCTTATTTGGGAAGTACAATGAGCAGTTCTTC. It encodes CASSLFGKYNEQFF.